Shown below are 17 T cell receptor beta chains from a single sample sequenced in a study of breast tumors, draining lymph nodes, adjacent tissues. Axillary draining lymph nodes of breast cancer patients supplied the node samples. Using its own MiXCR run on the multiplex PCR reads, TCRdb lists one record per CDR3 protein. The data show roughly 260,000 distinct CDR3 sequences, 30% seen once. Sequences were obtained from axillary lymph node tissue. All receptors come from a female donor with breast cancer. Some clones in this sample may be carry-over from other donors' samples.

The CDR3, as DNA: TGTGCCAGCAGGGGGGTAGGGGGCTACACCTTC. Translated, it gives CASRGVGGYTF. The gene calls are TRBV6-1 and TRBJ1-2; perhaps TRBD1 as D (5 bases). CDR3 length equals 11 residues. The germline V gene encodes CDR1 MNHNS and CDR2 SASEGT. V lost 6 bases to trimming and J lost 8 bases, with 10 bases between them.

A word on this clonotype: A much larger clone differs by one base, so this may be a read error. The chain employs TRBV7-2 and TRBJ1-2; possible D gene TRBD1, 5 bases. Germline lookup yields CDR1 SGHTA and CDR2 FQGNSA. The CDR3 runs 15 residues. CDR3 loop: CASSTGPELRQGYPF. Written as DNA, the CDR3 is TGTGCCAGCAGCACGGGACCGGAGCTTCGTCAGGGCTACCCCTTC.

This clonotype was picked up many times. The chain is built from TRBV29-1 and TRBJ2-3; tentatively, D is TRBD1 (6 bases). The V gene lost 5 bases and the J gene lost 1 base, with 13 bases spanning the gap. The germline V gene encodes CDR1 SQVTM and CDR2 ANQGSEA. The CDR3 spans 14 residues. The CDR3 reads CSVKRGKRTDTQYF. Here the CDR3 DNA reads TGCAGCGTTAAAAGGGGGAAACGCACAGATACGCAGTATTTT.

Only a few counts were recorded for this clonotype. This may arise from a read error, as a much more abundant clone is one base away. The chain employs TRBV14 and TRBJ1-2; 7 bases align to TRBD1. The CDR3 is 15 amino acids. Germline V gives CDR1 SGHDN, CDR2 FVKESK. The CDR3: CASSPGTAWEYGSTF. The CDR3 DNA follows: TGTGCCAGCAGCCCAGGGACAGCCTGGGAGTATGGCTCCACCTTC.

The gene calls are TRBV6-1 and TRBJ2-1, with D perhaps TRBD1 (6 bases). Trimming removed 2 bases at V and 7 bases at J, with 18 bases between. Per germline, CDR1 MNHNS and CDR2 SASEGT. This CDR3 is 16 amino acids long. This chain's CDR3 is CASSEWGLGALNEQFF. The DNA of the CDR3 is TGTGCCAGCAGTGAATGGGGGTTGGGGGCACTTAATGAGCAGTTCTTC.

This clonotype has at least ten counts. CDR3 amino acids: CASSLASAGGSTDTQYF. In DNA, the CDR3 is TGTGCCAGCAGCTTAGCTTCGGCGGGAGGGAGCACAGATACGCAGTATTTT. This chain uses TRBV7-2 with TRBJ2-3; 9 bases line up with TRBD2. Germline V gene sequence: CDR1 SGHTA, CDR2 FQGNSA. The V gene end was trimmed by 0 bases and the J gene end by 0 bases; junction bases not matched to a gene: 4. The CDR3 is 17 residues long. Full variable domain (missing parts from reference TRBV7-2 and TRBJ2-3): GAGVSQSPSNKVTEKGKDVELRCDPISGHTALYWYRQSLGQGLEFLIYFQGNSAPDKSGLPSDRFSAERTGGSVSTLTIQRTQQEDSAVYLCASSLASAGGSTDTQYFGPGTRLTVL.

The CDR3 sequence: CAWREPTPGWDTEAFF. CDR3 nucleotide sequence: TGTGCCTGGAGGGAGCCCACTCCCGGGTGGGATACTGAAGCTTTCTTT. J is TRBJ1-1 and V is TRBV30; D remains unclear. Germline CDR1 and CDR2: GTSNPN and SVGIG (reference sequence). Trimming took off 3 bases at V and 5 bases at J, with 22 bases between the two ends. This CDR3 comprises 16 residues.

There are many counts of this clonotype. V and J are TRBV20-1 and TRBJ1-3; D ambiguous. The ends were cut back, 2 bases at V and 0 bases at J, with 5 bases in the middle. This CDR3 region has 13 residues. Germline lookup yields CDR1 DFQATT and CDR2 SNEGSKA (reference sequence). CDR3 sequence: CSARPNSGNTIYF. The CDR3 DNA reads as TGCAGTGCTAGACCGAACTCTGGAAACACCATATATTTT.

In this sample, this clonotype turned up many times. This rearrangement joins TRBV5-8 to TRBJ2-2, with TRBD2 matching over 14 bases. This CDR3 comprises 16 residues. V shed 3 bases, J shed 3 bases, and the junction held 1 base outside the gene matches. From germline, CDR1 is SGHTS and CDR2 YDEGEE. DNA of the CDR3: TGTGCCAGCAGCTGGGGACTAGCGGGAGACACCGGGGAGCTGTTTTTT. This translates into CASSWGLAGDTGELFF.

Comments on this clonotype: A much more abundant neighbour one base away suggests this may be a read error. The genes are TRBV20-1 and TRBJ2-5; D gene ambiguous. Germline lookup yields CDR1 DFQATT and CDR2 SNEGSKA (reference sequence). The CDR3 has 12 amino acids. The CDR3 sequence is CSARYIQETRYF. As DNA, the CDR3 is TGCAGTGCTAGATACATACAAGAGACCCGGTACTTC.

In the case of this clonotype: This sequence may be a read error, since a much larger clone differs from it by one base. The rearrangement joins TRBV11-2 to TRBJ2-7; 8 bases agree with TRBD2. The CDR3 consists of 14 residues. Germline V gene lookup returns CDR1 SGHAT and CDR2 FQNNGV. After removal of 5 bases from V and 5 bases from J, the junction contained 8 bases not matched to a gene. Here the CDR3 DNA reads TGTGCCAGCAGCCATACGGGGGGGTACGACGAGCAGTACTTC. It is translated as CASSHTGGYDEQYF.

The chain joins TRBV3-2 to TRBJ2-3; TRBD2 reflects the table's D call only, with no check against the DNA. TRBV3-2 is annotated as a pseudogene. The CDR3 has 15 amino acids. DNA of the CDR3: TGTGCCAGCAGCCAGAGGGACCTCCGGGGAGATACGCAGTATTTT. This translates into CASSQRDLRGDTQYF.

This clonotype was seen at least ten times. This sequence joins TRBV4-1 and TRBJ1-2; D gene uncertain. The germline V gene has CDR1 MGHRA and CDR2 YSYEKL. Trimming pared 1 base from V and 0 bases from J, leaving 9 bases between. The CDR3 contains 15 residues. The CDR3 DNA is TGCGCCAGCAGCCAAGGCACAGAAACTAACTATGGCTACACCTTC. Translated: CASSQGTETNYGYTF.

CDR3 sequence (DNA): TGTGCCAGCAGCCCCACGGCGGGAACGGAGACCCAGTACTTC. It specifies CASSPTAGTETQYF. This sequence joins TRBV7-9 and TRBJ2-5; D may be TRBD2 (6 bases). The V and J ends lost 5 bases and 5 bases respectively, with 15 bases between them. The CDR3 totals 14 residues. Germline V gene sequence: CDR1 SEHNR, CDR2 FQNEAQ (reference sequence).

The CDR3, as DNA: TGTGCCTGGAGTGTAGGGGGCGATTTCCAGCCCCAGCATTTT. Protein: CAWSVGGDFQPQHF. V and J are TRBV30 and TRBJ1-5, with 7 bases fitting TRBD1. The V gene end was trimmed by 0 bases and the J gene end by 7 bases; junction bases not matched to a gene: 6. Germline V gives CDR1 GTSNPN, CDR2 SVGIG (reference sequence). The CDR3 extends over 14 amino acids.

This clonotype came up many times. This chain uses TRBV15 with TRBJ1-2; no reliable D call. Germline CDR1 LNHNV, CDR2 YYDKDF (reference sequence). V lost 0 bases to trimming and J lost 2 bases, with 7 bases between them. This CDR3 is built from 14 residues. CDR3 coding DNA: TGTGCCACCAGCAGAGATTGGTTCAACTATGGCTACACCTTC. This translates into CATSRDWFNYGYTF.

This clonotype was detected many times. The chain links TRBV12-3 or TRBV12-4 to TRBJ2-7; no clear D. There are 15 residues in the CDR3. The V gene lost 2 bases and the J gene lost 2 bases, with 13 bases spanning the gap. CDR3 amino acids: CASSLLGFTAYEQYF. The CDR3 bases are TGTGCCAGCAGTTTATTGGGATTTACCGCCTACGAGCAGTACTTC.